This TCR beta chain was documented in a study of blood T cell repertoires in COVID-19. In the original workflow: Counts of nucleated cells, estimated from reference gene primer amplification, were obtained. Profiling relied on immunoSEQ multiplex PCR, and the TCRdb table lists in-frame clones only, not all of them. The V and J calls and clone size come from that table; D and trimming were worked out from the DNA. The sample lists approximately 280,000 clones; 75% to 90% were seen once. Trimming took 0 bases from V and 5 from J; bases not matched to a gene: 12. Germline lookup yields CDR1 ENHRY and CDR2 SYGVKD. This CDR3 region has 18 residues.

The sample consisted of peripheral blood. This TCR came from a man in his fifties with acute or convalescent COVID-19. The chain combines TRBV10-3 with TRBJ2-3; 9 nucleotides align to TRBD1. CDR3 coding DNA: TGTGCCATCAGTGAGTCTATAAGCGACAGGGGGAGAGGAGATACGCAGTATTTT. It translates to CAISESISDRGRGDTQYF.